The entry below gives a single TCR beta chain sequence along with its context. These data come from a study of CD8 T cells in Susac syndrome. This CDR3 has 13 residues. V lost 4 bases and J lost 5; bases outside the gene matches: 3. CDR1 is SQVTM and CDR2 is ANQGSEA in the germline V gene. CD8+ and CD4+ T cells circulating in blood were sequenced for TCR beta. Reverse transcription of about 0.45 to 1 ug RNA was carried out with random hexamers. The authors amplified TCR beta CDR3 across 54 Vbeta and 13 Jbeta using immunoSEQ multiplex PCR. TCRdb re-called the immunoSEQ multiplex PCR reads through MiXCR, storing one row per CDR3 protein. The repertoire holds some 400,000 distinct CDR3 sequences, with more than 70% as singletons.

The sequencing input was CD8+ T cells from PBMCs. V and J are TRBV29-1 and TRBJ2-1; the match to TRBD2 covers 9 bases. This sequence originates from a human donor with multiple sclerosis. The CDR3 spells CSVVLAGHNEQFF. DNA for the CDR3: TGCAGCGTTGTACTAGCGGGCCACAATGAGCAGTTCTTC.